The table lists the clone carrying this T cell receptor beta chain with many counts. The antigen is not known. The entry originates in a study of T cells in Graves' hyperthyroidism and ophthalmopathy. Study results and limitations: Classification by a 13 V-J model distinguished ophthalmopathy from stable hyperthyroidism. Appearing also in blood were most of the thyroid clonotypes expanded above 0.001.

Those patients with uncontrolled infection, other autoimmune disease, pregnancy or lactation were excluded. Diagnoses were established using clinical symptoms, serum thyroxine and TRAb, thyroid ultrasound and orbital computed tomography. The TCR beta CDR3 regions underwent amplification using RNA transcripts as the source. The study used the HTBI primer set for a first-round RT-PCR of the TCR CDR3. A single record per CDR3 protein comes from TCRdb applying MiXCR to the multiplex PCR reads. The top ten clones hold 40% to 65% of a sample with 200,000 to 250,000 distinct CDR3 sequences, about 15% of them seen once. J gave up 5 bases and V 10 bases, and 12 bases lay outside the gene matches. The CDR3 is 14 amino acids. Germline V CDR1 and CDR2: ENHRY, SYGVKD.

The receptor's source is a woman aged 45-65 years with Graves' hyperthyroidism. The material sequenced was blood. V and J are TRBV10-3 and TRBJ2-7, with TRBD2 identical over 9 bases. The CDR3 loop is CATALGTSYDEQYF. CDR3 DNA sequence: TGTGCCACCGCACTCGGGACTAGCTATGACGAGCAGTACTTC.